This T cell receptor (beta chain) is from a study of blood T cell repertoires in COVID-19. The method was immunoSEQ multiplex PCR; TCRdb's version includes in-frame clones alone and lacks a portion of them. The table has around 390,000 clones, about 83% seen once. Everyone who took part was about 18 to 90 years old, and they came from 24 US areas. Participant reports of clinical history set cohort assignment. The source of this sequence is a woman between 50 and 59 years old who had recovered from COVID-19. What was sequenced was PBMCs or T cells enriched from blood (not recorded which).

The CDR3 DNA reads as TGCGCCAGCAGCTCGGGAGACGGGACCTACGAGCAGTACTTC. This translates into CASSSGDGTYEQYF. This sequence joins TRBV4-1 and TRBJ2-7; D is possibly TRBD2 (6 bases). Deletions cut 5 bases from V and 2 bases from J, with 13 bases between. The germline CDR1 and CDR2 sequences are MGHRA and YSYEKL. The length of the CDR3 is 14 residues.